A selection of T cell receptor beta chains follows, all from one sample in a study of OX40 agonist ivuxolimab in advanced cancers. Repertoires were generated with immunoSEQ multiplex PCR, while TCRdb's copy carries only in-frame clones and drops some. The profile shows about 65,000 clones, about 90% of them singletons. Sequenced material: CD4+ or CD8+ T cells sorted from blood, taken in a trial of the OX40 agonist ivuxolimab. Receptor source: an adult with an advanced solid tumor such as melanoma, head and neck, liver or kidney cancer. Each CDR3 is given with its conserved first and last residue. D genes are given only for firm matches. Rows may omit the clone size; those that give it use once, few, many or a size class.

TRBV19	.	TRBJ2-3	15	TRBD1	TGTGCCAGTAGCTTAATTACAGGGGGTATAGATACGCAGTATTTT	CASSLITGGIDTQYF
TRBV7-3	.	TRBJ2-5	16	TRBD1	TGTGCCAGCAGCTCATCTGGGACAGGACTCGAAGAGACCCAGTACTTC	CASSSSGTGLEETQYF
TRBV4-3	.	TRBJ2-7	17	TRBD2	TGCGCCAGCAGCCAAGATCGGCTAGCGGGGGGGCCGGACGAGCAGTACTTC	CASSQDRLAGGPDEQYF
TRBV7-9	.	TRBJ1-1	13	.	TGTGCCAGCAGCTTAGCGCCCTGGGGGGAAGCTTTCTTT	CASSLAPWGEAFF
TRBV5-4	.	TRBJ2-7	14	TRBD1	TGTGCCAGCAGCCGGGGACAGATACCCTACGAGCAGTACTTC	CASSRGQIPYEQYF
TRBV11-2	.	TRBJ1-5	14	.	TGTGCCAGCAGCGGAGGGGGTCTCAATCAGCCCCAGCATTTT	CASSGGGLNQPQHF
TRBV4-1	.	TRBJ2-3	16	TRBD2	TGCGCCAGCAGCCAATCGAGACTAGCGGATACAGATACGCAGTATTTT	CASSQSRLADTDTQYF
TRBV11-2	once	TRBJ2-1	14	TRBD2	TGTGCCAGCAGCTCAGCGGGGTCCTACAATGAGCAGTTCTTC	CASSSAGSYNEQFF
TRBV15	.	TRBJ1-2	15	.	TGTGCCACCAGCAGAGAGGTAGACCTCGGCTATGGCTACACCTTC	CATSREVDLGYGYTF
TRBV6-5	.	TRBJ2-3	15	.	TGTGCCAGCAGTTACAGGGTCCCTGGCACAGATACGCAGTATTTT	CASSYRVPGTDTQYF
TRBV6-6	.	TRBJ2-5	16	.	TGTGCCAGCAGTTACTCGGGTAGACAGTACCAAGAGACCCAGTACTTC	CASSYSGRQYQETQYF
TRBV2	.	TRBJ2-6	13	.	TGTGCCAGCGAGAGCTCTGGGGCCAACGTCCTGACTTTC	CASESSGANVLTF
TRBV28	.	TRBJ2-2	17	.	TGTGCCAGCAGGCCACGCGGCGAGGGCGCGGGCACCGGGGAGCTGTTTTTT	CASRPRGEGAGTGELFF
TRBV7-2	.	TRBJ2-6	18	TRBD1	TGTGCCAGCAGCTTCGACACCCCAGGGGGCGCTGGGGCCAACGTCCTGACTTTC	CASSFDTPGGAGANVLTF
TRBV27	once	TRBJ1-5	14	.	TGTGCCACCAAACAGGGACATAGCAATCAGCCCCAGCATTTT	CATKQGHSNQPQHF
TRBV28	.	TRBJ2-3	16	.	TGTGCCAGCAGTTTATCGGGACAAGGAGACACAGATACGCAGTATTTT	CASSLSGQGDTDTQYF
TRBV2	.	TRBJ2-5	13	TRBD1	TGTGCCAGCGGGGACAGGATGCTGGAGACCCAGTACTTC	CASGDRMLETQYF
TRBV7-6	.	TRBJ2-5	13	.	TGTGCCAGCAGCTTAGTACAGCAAGAGACCCAGTACTTC	CASSLVQQETQYF
TRBV7-2	.	TRBJ2-2	15	TRBD2	TGTGCCAGCAGCTTTTGGACTAGCGAGACCGGGGAGCTGTTTTTT	CASSFWTSETGELFF
TRBV19	.	TRBJ2-1	15	TRBD2	TGTGCCAGTAGTATGAGACTAGCGGGTACCAATGAGCAGTTCTTC	CASSMRLAGTNEQFF
TRBV28	.	TRBJ2-1	16	TRBD2	TGTGCCAGCAGTTCTAGCGGGAGTGATAGTTACAATGAGCAGTTCTTC	CASSSSGSDSYNEQFF
TRBV7-2	.	TRBJ2-6	14	.	TGTGCCAGCAGCACTCACTCTGGGGCCAACGTCCTGACTTTC	CASSTHSGANVLTF
TRBV29-1	.	TRBJ1-2	13	.	TGCAGCGTTGAAGGGGGGGGCCTGTTTGGCTACACCTTC	CSVEGGGLFGYTF
TRBV9	few	TRBJ1-6	15	.	TGTGCCAGCAGCGTAGGGTTGCAGGACAATTCACCCCTCCACTTT	CASSVGLQDNSPLHF